This record looks at one T cell receptor (beta chain) sequence and its context. The data derive from a study of blood T cell repertoires in COVID-19. Study background: Spain, Italy and the United States supplied samples that represented acute and convalescent COVID-19.

Germline-derived CDR1 and CDR2 are SGHRS and YFSETQ. The V and J ends lost 4 bases and 3 bases respectively, with 10 bases between them. The CDR3 consists of 14 residues. Assay: immunoSEQ multiplex PCR; the TCRdb copy retains only in-frame clones and omits some. The sample holds under 300,000 clones, 75% to 90% seen once. Seattle patients were enrolled during active infection and followed longitudinally. Sequencing was carried out using peripheral blood. This sequence joins TRBV5-1 and TRBJ1-4; TRBD1 might be the D (6 bases). The receptor was derived from a woman in her sixties or seventies with COVID-19, enrolled during active disease. The CDR3, as DNA: TGCGCCAGCAGCCCCAGGGGAGCTAATGAAAAACTGTTTTTT. It codes for CASSPRGANEKLFF.